This TCR beta chain comes out of a study of T cell responses to AZD1222 COVID-19 vaccine. Germline lookup yields CDR1 MDHEN and CDR2 SYDVKM. The CDR3 is made up of 16 amino acids. Trimming took 2 bases from V and 0 from J, leaving 8 bases between them. Here immunoSEQ multiplex PCR was the method, and the copy in TCRdb shows in-frame clones only, minus some. Of roughly 100,000 clones listed, more than 70% are singletons. The J gene is TRBJ2-6, the V gene TRBV28; a possible D gene is TRBD2 (6 bases). The receptor was isolated from an adult in good health. The input for sequencing was peripheral blood, taken on day 0 of AZD1222 vaccination. The CDR3 sequence: CASSLTGDSGANVLTF. In DNA, the CDR3 is TGTGCCAGCAGTTTAACGGGGGACTCTGGGGCCAACGTCCTGACTTTC.